The sequence of this T cell receptor beta chain was determined in a study of CD8+ T cells in alopecia areata. Study-wide context: Treatment ran 6 to 18 months, with 6 months of follow-up afterward.

Treatment reported: oral pan-JAK inhibitor, 5-10 mg twice daily. Researchers gathered lesional scalp punch biopsies and peripheral blood from patients with alopecia areata. Germline loops: CDR1 LNHDA, CDR2 SQIVND (reference sequence). This CDR3 comprises 12 residues. The junction had 7 bases not matched to a gene; V was cut back by 7 bases and J by 8 bases. Extraction of RNA preceded its reverse transcription into cDNA, which served as the sequencing template. The data were produced by immunoSEQ multiplex PCR, yet TCRdb's version contains in-frame clones alone and is incomplete. The table includes nearly 110,000 clones, less than 90% detected once.

The chain uses TRBV19 and TRBJ1-2; 7 nucleotides agree with TRBD1. This TCR was recovered from a human donor with alopecia areata. The sequencing here drew on CD8+ T cells sorted from blood, taken at week 24, from a patient treated with tofacitinib. The DNA for the CDR3 is TGTGCCAGTATCGGGCAGGGGGAAGGCTACACCTTC. Its protein product is CASIGQGEGYTF.